The source of this T cell receptor beta chain is a study of OX40 agonist ivuxolimab in advanced cancers. Overall study context: People in dose escalation had one of these cancers: hepatocellular carcinoma, melanoma, renal cell or head and neck cancer. Cohort: approximately 83% men, mean age approximately 60, aged about 23 to 79. The study, taken as a whole, reports: Expanded clones were, on average, more numerous in CD8+ T cells than in CD4+.

Sequencing was performed with immunoSEQ multiplex PCR; in TCRdb, only in-frame clones are kept and a portion is missing. Of over 85,000 clones in the sample, approximately 89% were seen once. Concerning this clone: Its target is not known.

Germline V gives CDR1 LGHNA, CDR2 YNFKEQ. Trimming removed 7 bases at V and 3 bases at J, with 6 bases between. The CDR3 loop spans 11 amino acids. The specimen was CD4+ or CD8+ T cells sorted from blood, collected in a trial of the OX40 agonist ivuxolimab. This clonotype was obtained from an adult with an advanced solid tumor such as melanoma, head and neck, liver or kidney cancer. This chain connects TRBV4-2 to TRBJ1-1; D is ambiguous. The CDR3 sequence is CASTLDTEAFF. In nucleotides, the CDR3 is TGTGCCAGCACGCTGGACACTGAAGCTTTCTTT.